Following are 11 T cell receptor beta chains from one sample sequenced in a study of cytomegalovirus exposure and HLA in healthy donors. Primers for the PCR totalled 60 Vbeta and 13 Jbeta. The repertoire was sequenced with immunoSEQ multiplex PCR; TCRdb's copy has only in-frame clones and lacks some. In the table there are approximately 110,000 clones, approximately 70% of which are singletons. Sequenced sample: PBMCs. The receptors derive from a man aged 25 to 40 in good health and CMV-seropositive.

The rearrangement joins TRBV27 to TRBJ2-3, with D maybe TRBD2 (6 bases). Trimming took 5 bases from V and 2 from J, leaving 20 bases between them. This CDR3 contains 17 residues. Germline lookup yields CDR1 MNHEY and CDR2 SMNVEV (reference sequence). CDR3: CASSARFSSGLTDTQYF. In DNA, the CDR3 is TGTGCCAGCAGTGCTAGGTTTAGTAGCGGTCTCACAGATACGCAGTATTTT.

This chain connects TRBV7-9 to TRBJ2-7; D is perhaps TRBD1 (6 bases). Germline V gene sequence: CDR1 SEHNR, CDR2 FQNEAQ (reference sequence). The CDR3 totals 15 residues. V was pared by 5 bases and J by 2 bases, with 16 bases between. The CDR3 loop is CASSAGQYLPYEQYF. The CDR3 nucleotides are TGTGCCAGCAGCGCCGGACAGTACCTCCCCTACGAGCAGTACTTC.

This chain uses TRBV5-6 with TRBJ1-1, with D possibly TRBD1 on 6 matching bases. The CDR3 contains 16 residues. Germline V gives CDR1 SGHDT, CDR2 YYEEEE. With 4 bases removed from V and 0 bases from J, the gap between germline ends came to 16 bases. The CDR3 is CASSPDQGPMNTEAFF. As DNA, the CDR3 is TGTGCCAGCAGCCCGGATCAGGGGCCGATGAACACTGAAGCTTTCTTT.

This chain links TRBV11-3 with TRBJ1-1, with no clear D. V was trimmed by 0 bases and J by 3 bases, leaving 14 bases between them. There are 16 residues in the CDR3. Looked up from germline, CDR1 is SGHNT and CDR2 is YENEEA. CDR3 loop: CASSLDSGKSDTEAFF. Written as DNA, the CDR3 is TGTGCCAGCAGCTTAGATTCAGGAAAAAGTGACACTGAAGCTTTCTTT.

CDR3 nucleotide sequence: TGTGCCAGCAGTTGTTGGCCTCCCCCAAACGGGACAGATACGCAGTATTTT. It encodes CASSCWPPPNGTDTQYF. The V call is TRBV28, the J call TRBJ2-3; D not resolved. In germline, CDR1 is MDHEN, CDR2 SYDVKM. The CDR3 length is 17 residues. The V end was cut by 4 bases, the J end by 3 bases, with 20 bases between.

This chain uses TRBV9 with TRBJ2-3; 9 nucleotides match TRBD2. Germline-derived CDR1 and CDR2 are SGDLS and YYNGEE. The CDR3 is 16 residues long. V dropped 1 base and J dropped 4; count of bases not matched to a gene: 7. Here the CDR3 reads CASSVYLAGQADTQYF. The CDR3 bases are TGTGCCAGCAGCGTATACCTAGCGGGACAAGCAGATACGCAGTATTTT.

The rearrangement uses TRBV18 and TRBJ2-7, with a tentative D call TRBD2 (5 bases). Germline V gene sequence: CDR1 KGHSH, CDR2 LQKENI. The CDR3 totals 13 residues. Trimming shortened V by 3 bases and J by 1 base, and 7 bases separated the two germline ends. CDR3 protein: CASSPRESYEQYV. The DNA for the CDR3 is TGTGCCAGCTCACCTAGGGAGTCCTACGAGCAGTACGTC.

Comment on this clone: Other DNA sequences in the sample encode the same CDR3. The chain combines TRBV30 with TRBJ1-5; D possibly corresponds to TRBD1 (5 bases). The CDR3 is 13 residues long. Germline CDR1 and CDR2: GTSNPN and SVGIG (reference sequence). V dropped 0 bases and J dropped 7 bases, with 10 bases sitting between them. CDR3 nucleotides: TGTGCCTGGAGTGTAAGGGGAAACCAGCCCCAGCATTTT. It yields the protein CAWSVRGNQPQHF. The whole variable domain, remainder taken from reference TRBV30 and TRBJ1-5, is SQTIHQWPATLVQPVGSPLSLECTVEGTSNPNLYWYRQAAGRGLQLLFYSVGIGQISSEVPQNLSASRPQDRQFILSSKKLLLSDSGFYLCAWSVRGNQPQHFGDGTRLSIL.

This clone appeared a few times. The chain combines TRBV13 with TRBJ2-2; 8 bases are shared with TRBD1. CDR3 size: 15 residues. Germline CDR1 and CDR2: PRHDT and FYEKMQ (reference sequence). Trimming at V came to 6 bases and at J to 5 bases, leaving 8 bases not matched to a gene. For the CDR3, the DNA is TGTGCCAGCAGACAGGGGGGCTGGGAAACCGGGGAGCTGTTTTTT. As protein: CASRQGGWETGELFF.

The V and J genes are TRBV6-5 and TRBJ2-7, with 7 bases fitting TRBD1. Germline V gene sequence: CDR1 MNHEY, CDR2 SVGAGI. This CDR3 is 14 amino acids long. Trimming took 5 bases from V and 4 from J; bases not matched to a gene: 8. CDR3 loop: CASSPTGTEYEQYV. The CDR3 bases are TGTGCCAGCAGTCCTACCGGGACAGAATACGAGCAGTACGTC.

V gene TRBV27 combines with J gene TRBJ2-2; 12 nucleotides align to TRBD2. CDR3 length: 18 amino acids. V shed 3 bases and J 3 bases; nucleotides not matched to a gene: 8. CDR1 MNHEY and CDR2 SMNVEV come from the germline V gene (reference sequence). CDR3 nucleotide sequence: TGTGCCAGCAGTTTCTTGCTAGCGGGAGGGCCTGACACCGGGGAGCTGTTTTTT. Amino acids: CASSFLLAGGPDTGELFF.